This TCR beta chain was found in a study of early T cells in non-severe SARS-CoV-2 infection. Study-wide results and caveats: VDJdb matching favored anti-spike CD8 responses, missing private and CD4 specificities.

The germline gives CDR1 SGDLS, CDR2 YYNGEE. With V trimmed by 3 bases and J by 7 bases, 6 bases remained unmatched. This CDR3 comprises 14 residues. In this sample, this clonotype turned up a few times. Its specificity is unknown. Individual cDNA molecules received unique molecular identifiers. MiXCR, applied by TCRdb to the 5' RACE reads, yields one record per CDR3 protein. The sample lists tens of thousands of distinct CDR3 sequences, 12% to 15% occurring once. Sequencing was performed on whole blood. The rearrangement joins TRBV9 to TRBJ1-1; 10 bases map to TRBD1. The clonotype originates from an adult who was a healthcare worker with PCR-confirmed SARS-CoV-2 infection or an uninfected control (not recorded which). In DNA form, the CDR3 reads TGTGCCAGCAGCGGAGGGACAGGGGTTTATGAAGCTTTCTTT. It yields the protein CASSGGTGVYEAFF.